This TCR beta chain was sequenced in a study of cytomegalovirus exposure and HLA in healthy donors. The germline CDR1 and CDR2 sequences are LNHDA and SQIVND (reference sequence). This CDR3 comprises 18 residues. Germline trimming cut 7 bases from V and 4 bases from J; bases unmatched to any gene: 20. Points on this clone: Its antigen is still unknown.

The PCR contained 60 Vbeta and 13 Jbeta primers. Profiling relied on immunoSEQ multiplex PCR, and the TCRdb table lists in-frame clones only, not all of them. Of 150,000 to 200,000 clones listed, 84% are singletons. Regarding the study as a whole: In vitro work confirmed that a few CMV-associated chains recognize CMV antigens.

The chain links TRBV19 to TRBJ1-2, with 8 bases that match TRBD1. The receptor's source is a man between 18 and 35 years old in good health and CMV-seronegative. Sequenced input: PBMCs. CDR3 region: CASKGSVQGVFPFYGYTF. CDR3 in DNA: TGTGCCAGTAAGGGGTCCGTACAGGGGGTTTTCCCTTTCTATGGCTACACCTTC. Based on the CDR3 plus reference TRBV19 and TRBJ1-2, the full variable domain is DGGITQSPKYLFRKEGQNVTLSCEQNLNHDAMYWYRQDPGQGLRLIYYSQIVNDFQKGDIAEGYSVSREKKESFPLTVTSAQKNPTAFYLCASKGSVQGVFPFYGYTFGSGTRLTVV.